A selection of T cell receptor beta chains follows, all from one sample in a study of beta chain features in type 1 diabetes. The data were produced by immunoSEQ multiplex PCR, yet TCRdb's version contains in-frame clones alone and is incomplete. The repertoire holds fewer than 550,000 clones, about 10% seen once, with over 0.04% in the top ten. Sequencing used naive CD4+ T cells from blood. These receptors were obtained from a woman younger than 35 in good health. Each CDR3 is given without its conserved first and last residue. A D gene is named only where the DNA matches it firmly. Not every row has a clone size; where given, it reads once, few, many or a size class.

>TRBV6-1|.|TRBJ1-1|few
ASSDYWRTLNTEAF
>TRBV29-1|TRBD1|TRBJ2-7|.
SVERRTGDSYEQY
>TRBV30|TRBD2|TRBJ2-4|.
AWNPWGGNIQY
>TRBV5-1|.|TRBJ2-1|.
ASSFQLGRGNEQF
>TRBV7-3|.|TRBJ1-1|few
ASSLRVSGTEAF
>TRBV9|.|TRBJ2-3|few
ASSARQGNTDTQY
>TRBV18|.|TRBJ2-2|.
ASSPRDTGELF
>TRBV29-1|TRBD2|TRBJ2-7|many
SSSPGLGYEQY
>TRBV19|.|TRBJ2-1|.
ASSARWTGNNEQF
>TRBV14|.|TRBJ1-3|.
ASSPIQGISPDFSGNTIY
>TRBV13|.|TRBJ1-1|.
ASSFGGQAKAGTEAF
>TRBV7-2|.|TRBJ2-7|few
ASSLEGRTTYEQY
>TRBV29-1|TRBD1|TRBJ1-3|.
SASRDRAGNTIY
>TRBV7-3|.|TRBJ2-3|.
ASSLSGTDTQY
>TRBV30|.|TRBJ1-1|.
AWMRAGALEAF
>TRBV6-5|TRBD1|TRBJ2-5|few
ASRTGTVRQETQY
>TRBV30|.|TRBJ1-5|few
AWSVWSKDQPQH